Reported below is one T cell receptor beta chain. Its antigen is unidentified. Using immunoSEQ multiplex PCR, the repertoire was profiled, and TCRdb retains in-frame clones only, with some absent. The sample lists 85,000 to 130,000 clones; approximately 90% were seen once. Among the 110 or so subjects of the validation cohort, separate from the 666-subject first cohort, were the donors. The data originate from a study of cytomegalovirus exposure and HLA in healthy donors. Findings of the study overall: Subsequent analysis showed first-cohort TCR clusters tending to co-occur in over a hundred validation repertoires.

The V gene end was trimmed by 4 bases and the J gene end by 4 bases; junction bases not matched to a gene: 9. The germline CDR1 and CDR2 sequences are SGHRS and YFSETQ. The CDR3 extends over 16 amino acids. Material: PBMCs. The sequence derives from a woman younger than 30 in good health and CMV-seropositive. This chain links TRBV5-1 with TRBJ2-1, with 9 bases lining up with TRBD1. The CDR3 sequence is CASSLGQGSAYNEQFF. CDR3 DNA sequence: TGCGCCAGCAGCCTGGGACAGGGATCGGCGTACAATGAGCAGTTCTTC.